This T cell receptor beta chain was profiled in a study of control samples from healthy donors and cancer patients. The CDR3 loop spans 15 amino acids. Germline trimming cut 4 bases from V and 7 bases from J; bases unmatched to any gene: 13. The V gene's germline CDR1 is SGDLS and CDR2 YYNGEE. Generated by immunoSEQ multiplex PCR, the TCRdb table keeps only in-frame clones and is missing some. The sample gives about 140,000 clones, 80% to 90% of which show up once; roughly 8.7% is in the top ten. The source of this sequence is a woman in her twenties or thirties in good health. The rearrangement joins TRBV9 to TRBJ1-2, with TRBD1 matching 7 bases. Input material: blood. DNA of the CDR3: TGTGCCAGCAGCCCGTGGGACAGCCTCTCCGGTGGCTACACCTTC. Its protein product is CASSPWDSLSGGYTF.